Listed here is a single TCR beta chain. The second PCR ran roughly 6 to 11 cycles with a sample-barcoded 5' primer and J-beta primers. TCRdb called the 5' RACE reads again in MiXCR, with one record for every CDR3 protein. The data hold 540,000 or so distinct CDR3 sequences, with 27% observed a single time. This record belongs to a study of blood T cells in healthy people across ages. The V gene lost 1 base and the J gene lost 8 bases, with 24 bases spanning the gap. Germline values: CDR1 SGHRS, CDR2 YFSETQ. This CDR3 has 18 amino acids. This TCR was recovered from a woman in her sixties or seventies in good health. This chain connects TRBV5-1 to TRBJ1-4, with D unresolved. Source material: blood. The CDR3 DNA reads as TGCGCCAGCAGCTTGCAACCGAGAGTCGGTGTAGTGGAGGAAAAACTGTTTTTT. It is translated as CASSLQPRVGVVEEKLFF. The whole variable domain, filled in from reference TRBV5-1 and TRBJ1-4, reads KAGVTQTPRYLIKTRGQQVTLSCSPISGHRSVSWYQQTPGQGLQFLFEYFSETQRNKGNFPGRFSGRQFSNSRSEMNVSTLELGDSALYLCASSLQPRVGVVEEKLFFGSGTQLSVL.